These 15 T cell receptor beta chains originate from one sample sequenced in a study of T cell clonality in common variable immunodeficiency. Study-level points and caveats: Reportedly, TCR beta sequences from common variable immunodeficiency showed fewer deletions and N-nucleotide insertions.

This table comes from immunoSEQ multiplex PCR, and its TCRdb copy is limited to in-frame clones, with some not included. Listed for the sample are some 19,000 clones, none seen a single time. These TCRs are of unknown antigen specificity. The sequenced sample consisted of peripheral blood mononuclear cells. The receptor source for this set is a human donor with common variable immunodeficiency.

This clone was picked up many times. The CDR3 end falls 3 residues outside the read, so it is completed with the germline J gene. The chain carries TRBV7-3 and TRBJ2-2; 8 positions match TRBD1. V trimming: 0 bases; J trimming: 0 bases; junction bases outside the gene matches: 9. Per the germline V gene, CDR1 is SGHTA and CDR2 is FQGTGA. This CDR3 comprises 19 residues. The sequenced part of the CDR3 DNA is TGTGCCAGCAGCTTAACCCAAGGAAGGACAGGGACGAACACCGGGGAG. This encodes CASSLTQGRTGTNTGE. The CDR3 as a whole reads CASSLTQGRTGTNTGELFF.

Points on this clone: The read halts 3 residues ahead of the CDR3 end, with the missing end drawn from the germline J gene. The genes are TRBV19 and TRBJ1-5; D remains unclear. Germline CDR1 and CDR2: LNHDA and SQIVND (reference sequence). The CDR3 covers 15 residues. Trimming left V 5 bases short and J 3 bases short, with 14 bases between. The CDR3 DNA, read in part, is TGTGCCAGTAGTGCCCAAAGGTATTTCAATCAGCCC. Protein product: CASSAQRYFNQP. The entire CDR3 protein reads CASSAQRYFNQPQHF. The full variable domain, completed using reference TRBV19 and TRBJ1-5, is DGGITQSPKYLFRKEGQNVTLSCEQNLNHDAMYWYRQDPGQGLRLIYYSQIVNDFQKGDIAEGYSVSREKKESFPLTVTSAQKNPTAFYLCASSAQRYFNQPQHFGDGTRLSIL.

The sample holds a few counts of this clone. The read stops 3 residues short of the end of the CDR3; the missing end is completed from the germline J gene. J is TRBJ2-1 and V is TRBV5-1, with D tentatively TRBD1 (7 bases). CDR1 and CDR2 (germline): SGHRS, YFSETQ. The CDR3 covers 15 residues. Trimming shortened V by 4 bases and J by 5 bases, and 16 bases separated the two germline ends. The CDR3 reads CASSAHRGLNNEQFF. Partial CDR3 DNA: TGCGCCAGCAGCGCCCACAGGGGACTTAACAATGAG. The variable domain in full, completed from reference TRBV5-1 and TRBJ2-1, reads KAGVTQTPRYLIKTRGQQVTLSCSPISGHRSVSWYQQTPGQGLQFLFEYFSETQRNKGNFPGRFSGRQFSNSRSEMNVSTLELGDSALYLCASSAHRGLNNEQFFGPGTRLTVL.

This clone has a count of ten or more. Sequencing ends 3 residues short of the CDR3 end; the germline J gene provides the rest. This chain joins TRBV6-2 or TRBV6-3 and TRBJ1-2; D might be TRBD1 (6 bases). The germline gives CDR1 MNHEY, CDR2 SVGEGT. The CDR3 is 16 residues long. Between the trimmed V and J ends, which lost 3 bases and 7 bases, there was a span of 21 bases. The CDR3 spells CASSYPDVQGFGGYTF. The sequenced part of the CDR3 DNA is TGTGCCAGCAGTTATCCCGACGTACAGGGTTTTGGTGGC.

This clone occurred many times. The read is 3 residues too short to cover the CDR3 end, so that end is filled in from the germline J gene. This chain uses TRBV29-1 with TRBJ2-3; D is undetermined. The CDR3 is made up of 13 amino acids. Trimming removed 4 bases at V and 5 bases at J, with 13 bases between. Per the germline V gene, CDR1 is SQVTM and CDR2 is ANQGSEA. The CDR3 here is CSVAPGSLDTQYF. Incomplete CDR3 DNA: TGCAGCGTTGCACCAGGAAGTTTAGATACG.

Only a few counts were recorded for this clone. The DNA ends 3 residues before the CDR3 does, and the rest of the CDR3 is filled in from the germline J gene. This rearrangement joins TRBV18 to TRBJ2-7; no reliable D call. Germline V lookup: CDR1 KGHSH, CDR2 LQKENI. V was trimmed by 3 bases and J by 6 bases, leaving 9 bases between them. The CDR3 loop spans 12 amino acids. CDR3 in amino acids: CASSPILGEQYF. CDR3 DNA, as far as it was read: TGTGCCAGCTCACCTATTCTCGGCGAG.

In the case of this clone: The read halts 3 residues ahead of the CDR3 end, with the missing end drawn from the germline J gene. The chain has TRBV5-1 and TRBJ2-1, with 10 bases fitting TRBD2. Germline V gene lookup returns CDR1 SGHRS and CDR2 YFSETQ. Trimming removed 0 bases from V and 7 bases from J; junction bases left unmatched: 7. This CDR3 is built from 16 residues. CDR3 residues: CASSLAPSGRMNEQFF. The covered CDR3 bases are TGCGCCAGCAGCTTGGCTCCTAGCGGGAGAATGAATGAG. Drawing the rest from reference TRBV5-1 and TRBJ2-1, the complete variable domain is KAGVTQTPRYLIKTRGQQVTLSCSPISGHRSVSWYQQTPGQGLQFLFEYFSETQRNKGNFPGRFSGRQFSNSRSEMNVSTLELGDSALYLCASSLAPSGRMNEQFFGPGTRLTVL.

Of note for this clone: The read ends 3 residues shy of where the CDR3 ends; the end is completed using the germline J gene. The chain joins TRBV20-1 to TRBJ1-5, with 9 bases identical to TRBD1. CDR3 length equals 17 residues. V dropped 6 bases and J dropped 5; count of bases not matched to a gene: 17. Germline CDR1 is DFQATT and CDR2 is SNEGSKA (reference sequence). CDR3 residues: CSAATIWDREAHQPQHF. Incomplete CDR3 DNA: TGCAGTGCGGCAACAATCTGGGACAGGGAGGCCCATCAGCCC.

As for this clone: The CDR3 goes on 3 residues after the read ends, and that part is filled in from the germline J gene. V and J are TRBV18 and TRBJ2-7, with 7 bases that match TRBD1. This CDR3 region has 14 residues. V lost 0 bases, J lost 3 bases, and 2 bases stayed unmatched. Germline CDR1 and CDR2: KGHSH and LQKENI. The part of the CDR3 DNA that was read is TGTGCCAGCTCACCACCGGGACAGTACTACGAG. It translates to CASSPPGQYYE. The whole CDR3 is CASSPPGQYYEQYF.

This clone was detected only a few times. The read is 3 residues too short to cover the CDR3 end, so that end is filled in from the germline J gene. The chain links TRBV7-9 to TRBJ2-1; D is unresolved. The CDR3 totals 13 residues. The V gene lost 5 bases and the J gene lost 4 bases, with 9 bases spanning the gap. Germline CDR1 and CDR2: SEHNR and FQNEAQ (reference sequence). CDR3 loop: CASSPRTYNEQFF. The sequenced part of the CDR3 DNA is TGTGCCAGCAGCCCAAGAACATACAATGAG.

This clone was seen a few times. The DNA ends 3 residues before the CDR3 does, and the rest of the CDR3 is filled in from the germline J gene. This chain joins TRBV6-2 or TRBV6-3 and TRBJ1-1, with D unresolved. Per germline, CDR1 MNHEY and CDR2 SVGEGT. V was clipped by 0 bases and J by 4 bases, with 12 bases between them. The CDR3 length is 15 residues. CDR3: CASSYSIEIGTEAFF. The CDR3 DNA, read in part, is TGTGCCAGCAGTTACTCGATAGAAATCGGCACTGAA.

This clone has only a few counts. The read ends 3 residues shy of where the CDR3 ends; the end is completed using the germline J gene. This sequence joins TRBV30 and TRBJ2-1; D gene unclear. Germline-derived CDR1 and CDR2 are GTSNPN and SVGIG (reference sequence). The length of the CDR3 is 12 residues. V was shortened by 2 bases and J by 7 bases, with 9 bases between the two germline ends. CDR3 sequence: CAWSPAANEQFF. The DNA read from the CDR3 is TGTGCCTGGAGTCCTGCGGCAAATGAG. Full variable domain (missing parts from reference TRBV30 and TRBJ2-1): SQTIHQWPATLVQPVGSPLSLECTVEGTSNPNLYWYRQAAGRGLQLLFYSVGIGQISSEVPQNLSASRPQDRQFILSSKKLLLSDSGFYLCAWSPAANEQFFGPGTRLTVL.

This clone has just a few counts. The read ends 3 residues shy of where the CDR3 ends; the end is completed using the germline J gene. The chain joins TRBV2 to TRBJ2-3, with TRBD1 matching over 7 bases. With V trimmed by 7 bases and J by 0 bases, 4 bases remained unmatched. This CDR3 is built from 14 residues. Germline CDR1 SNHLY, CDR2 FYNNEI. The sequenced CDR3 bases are TGTGCCAGCATCGGCAGGGGGAGCACAGATACG. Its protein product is CASIGRGSTDT. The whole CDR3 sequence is CASIGRGSTDTQYF.

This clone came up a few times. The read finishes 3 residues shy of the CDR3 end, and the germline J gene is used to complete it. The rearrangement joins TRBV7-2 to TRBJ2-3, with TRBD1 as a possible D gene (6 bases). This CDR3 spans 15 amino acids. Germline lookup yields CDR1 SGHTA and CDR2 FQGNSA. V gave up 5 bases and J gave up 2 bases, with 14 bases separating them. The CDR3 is CASSNTAGVTDTQYF. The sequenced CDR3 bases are TGTGCCAGCAGCAACACGGCAGGGGTCACAGATACG.

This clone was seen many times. CDR3 protein: CASSLWNSQYEQYF. The part of the CDR3 DNA that was read is TGTGCCAGCAGCTTGTGGAACAGTCAATACGAG. J is TRBJ2-7 and V is TRBV5-4; D is ambiguous. The read comes to an end 3 residues before the CDR3 does, leaving the germline J gene to fill in the end. Germline loops: CDR1 SGHNT, CDR2 YYREEE (reference sequence). Trimming pared 1 base from V and 4 bases from J, leaving 12 bases between. The CDR3 consists of 14 residues.